This T cell receptor (beta chain) is drawn from a study of shared clonotypes between healthy human individuals. The J segment lost 0 bases and the V segment lost 5 bases, leaving 6 bases of the junction unmatched. CDR3 length equals 15 residues. Germline CDR1 and CDR2: MNHEY and SMNVEV (reference sequence). Partitioning of CD4+ cells yielded a CD45RA+ naive subset and a CD45RA-negative memory subset. Study-level findings and limits: An expected dependence of interdonor clonotype sharing on sequencing depth was noted. It was only blood that was sampled, and tissue repertoires likely differ.

Of note for this clone: Its antigen is not identified.

Only in-frame clones appear in the TCRdb table, and some are missing; sequencing was by immunoSEQ multiplex PCR. The sample shows a few million clones, approximately 94% of them seen only once. The rearrangement uses TRBV27 and TRBJ2-7; TRBD1 matches at 8 bases. Specimen: naive CD4+ T cells sorted from blood. Indicated subset: CD45RA+ positively selected. The sequence came from a man aged 18 to 29 in good health. In DNA form, the CDR3 reads TGTGCCAGCAGTGCTCCCGGACAGGGCTCCTACGAGCAGTACTTC. Translation gives CASSAPGQGSYEQYF.